This T cell receptor (beta chain) was retrieved from a study of identical twins. With V trimmed by 5 bases and J by 5 bases, 9 bases remained unmatched. The CDR3 runs 16 residues. Germline values: CDR1 SGHTA, CDR2 FQGNSA. TCRdb redid the calling of the 5' RACE reads with MiXCR, one entry per CDR3 protein. The sample yields hundreds of thousands of distinct CDR3 sequences, over 20% seen once. This sample was shared with a second study, whose subject was T cells expressing NK-cell markers.

Specimen: PBMCs. The chain combines TRBV7-2 with TRBJ2-1; 10 bases are shared with TRBD2. The origin of this receptor is a woman under 30 in good health. CDR3 sequence reads: CASSPPGLAVNNEQFF. In DNA form, the CDR3 reads TGTGCCAGCAGCCCCCCCGGACTAGCGGTTAACAATGAGCAGTTCTTC.